This T cell receptor (beta chain) is from a study of metastatic and nonmetastatic thyroid tumors (dated by TCRdb to the early 2020s). With regard to the full study: The researchers compared repertoires between peripheral blood samples and tumor or nodule tissue samples from patients with malignant or benign thyroid disease. Overall study results and their limits: In both blood and tumor samples, TCR beta diversity was reported to be significantly higher in malignant tumors than in benign nodules.

As concerns this clone: There is no known antigen for this receptor. Nothing much larger sits one base from this clone, and base qualities are not available.

Cut back by 2 bases and 8 bases, the V and J ends lie 14 bases apart. Sequences KGHDR (CDR1) and SFDVKD (CDR2) are obtained from the germline V gene. The CDR3, cysteine through phenylalanine, is 14 amino acids long. Left in the record is the CDR3 DNA by itself, 42 bases read in frame from the first base. Receptor amplification or capture employed PCR. The data were produced on an Illumina HiSeq 4000. High-throughput sequencing was used to profile the TCR beta-chain CDR3 region of each patient. The paper's processing steps were these. Drawing on CDR3 differences between clinicopathological groups, the researchers built a classifier meant to tell apart patients with distant-metastatic papillary thyroid cancer. To measure repertoire diversity the researchers used the Shannon index, while the Morisita-Horn index served to gauge how similar the tumor and blood repertoires were. TCRdb passed the public sequencing reads through fastp at Q25 and MiXCR, retaining productive beta sequences. The V and J calls and clone size come from TCRdb's table, not from the authors' own analysis. This sample is represented by several thousand clones; roughly 29% of them were singletons. The top ten clonotypes cover 40% to 55% of the sample.

No treatment had been received by any patient before thyroid surgery. Using T-cell receptor beta sequencing, the researchers looked back retrospectively at clinical samples from patients, gathered between about 2011 and 2018. The TCR comes from a female donor with papillary thyroid cancer or a benign thyroid nodule (not recorded which). Some clones in this sample may be carry-over from other donors' samples. The specimen sequenced was adjacent normal tissue. The chain is made from TRBV24-1 and TRBJ1-2, with no D gene named confidently. The CDR3 corresponds to CATSDYNLDGGYTF. The nucleotides are TGTGCCACCAGTGATTATAACCTCGACGGCGGCTACACCTTC.